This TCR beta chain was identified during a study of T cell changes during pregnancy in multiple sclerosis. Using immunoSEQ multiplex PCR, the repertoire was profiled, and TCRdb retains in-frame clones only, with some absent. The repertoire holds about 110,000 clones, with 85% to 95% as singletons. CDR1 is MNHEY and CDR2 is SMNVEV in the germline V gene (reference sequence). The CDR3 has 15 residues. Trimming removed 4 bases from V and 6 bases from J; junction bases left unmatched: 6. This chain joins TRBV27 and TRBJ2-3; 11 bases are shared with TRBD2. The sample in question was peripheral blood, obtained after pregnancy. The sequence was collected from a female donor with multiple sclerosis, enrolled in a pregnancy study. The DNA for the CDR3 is TGTGCCAGCAGTTCCTTAGCGGGGGGGCCGGATACGCAGTATTTT. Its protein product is CASSSLAGGPDTQYF.